Shown below are 29 T cell receptor beta chains from a single sample sequenced in a study of PD-1 blockade in classical Hodgkin lymphoma. Sample time point: newly diagnosed, previously untreated cHL patient sample. Assay used: immunoSEQ multiplex PCR; TCRdb lists only in-frame clones, some missing. The repertoire holds tens of thousands of clones, with 93% as singletons. Sample: peripheral blood mononuclear cells (PBMCs). The receptors were sampled from a human donor with classical Hodgkin lymphoma.

The chain employs TRBV19 and TRBJ1-4; a possible D gene is TRBD1 (5 bases). Germline V gives CDR1 LNHDA, CDR2 SQIVND (reference sequence). This CDR3 is 14 amino acids long. Trimming removed 7 bases at V and 8 bases at J, with 17 bases between. This CDR3 reads CASKGGGESEKLFF. DNA for the CDR3: TGTGCCAGTAAAGGAGGAGGGGAGAGCGAAAAACTGTTTTTT.

V and J are TRBV5-1 and TRBJ2-1; 9 positions agree with TRBD1. In germline, CDR1 is SGHRS, CDR2 YFSETQ. The CDR3 length is 14 residues. The ends lost 5 bases at V and 7 bases at J; junction bases unmatched: 7. In nucleotides, the CDR3 is TGCGCCAGCAGTCCCGGACAGGGGTGGAATGAGCAGTTCTTC. It translates to CASSPGQGWNEQFF.

The chain is built from TRBV6-1 and TRBJ1-5; no reliable D call. V was clipped by 7 bases and J by 0 bases, with 13 bases between them. Germline V gives CDR1 MNHNS, CDR2 SASEGT. The CDR3 spans 15 residues. For the CDR3, the DNA is TGTGCCAGCATCGTAGGGCTGGGTAGCAATCAGCCCCAGCATTTT. Protein product: CASIVGLGSNQPQHF.

The chain carries TRBV11-2 and TRBJ1-5; D not resolved. V was pared by 3 bases and J by 5 bases, with 11 bases between. This CDR3 is built from 14 residues. The V gene's germline CDR1 is SGHAT and CDR2 FQNNGV. The CDR3 sequence is CASSFNGVDQPQHF. CDR3 coding DNA: TGTGCCAGCAGCTTCAACGGGGTAGATCAGCCCCAGCATTTT.

The chain has TRBV9 and TRBJ1-1, with 8 nucleotides matching TRBD1. The CDR3 is made up of 14 amino acids. CDR1 and CDR2 (germline): SGDLS, YYNGEE. Trimming took 4 bases from V and 4 from J; bases not matched to a gene: 6. The CDR3, as DNA: TGTGCCAGCAGCCCAAGACAGGGGCCCACTGAAGCTTTCTTT. Residues: CASSPRQGPTEAFF.

The chain recombines TRBV4-1 with TRBJ2-2; D gene ambiguous. Deletions cut 0 bases from V and 7 bases from J, with 15 bases between. The germline gives CDR1 MGHRA, CDR2 YSYEKL. The CDR3 has 16 residues. The CDR3 DNA reads as TGCGCCAGCAGCCAAGAGTGGGCAGGTAGTGGCGGGGAGCTGTTTTTT. Translated: CASSQEWAGSGGELFF.

This clone was recorded only once. This chain links TRBV9 with TRBJ2-3; TRBD2 is a possible D gene (5 bases). Germline CDR1 reads SGDLS; CDR2 reads YYNGEE. The CDR3 has 15 residues. Trimming removed 0 bases at V and 2 bases at J, with 10 bases between. The CDR3 here is CASSVASGATDTQYF. The DNA for the CDR3 is TGTGCCAGCAGCGTAGCCAGCGGCGCCACAGATACGCAGTATTTT.

The J gene is TRBJ2-7, the V gene TRBV7-8; D is perhaps TRBD2 (6 bases). Germline loops: CDR1 SGHVS, CDR2 FQNEAQ. The CDR3 sequence is 12 residues long. V dropped 4 bases and J dropped 7 bases, with 11 bases sitting between them. The CDR3 region has the DNA TGTGCCAGCAGCTCCTGGGCGGGAGAGCAGTACTTC. This translates into CASSSWAGEQYF.

The rearrangement joins TRBV2 to TRBJ2-2, with TRBD2 matching over 7 bases. Trimming cost V 4 bases and J 6 bases; bases outside gene matches: 2. This CDR3 comprises 13 residues. The V gene's germline CDR1 is SNHLY and CDR2 FYNNEI. In DNA form, the CDR3 reads TGTGCCAGCAGTGGAACTAGCGCCGGGGAGCTGTTTTTT. This translates into CASSGTSAGELFF.

V usage is TRBV4-1 and J usage is TRBJ2-1, with 7 nucleotides matching TRBD2. The junction had 4 bases not matched to a gene; V was cut back by 0 bases and J by 2 bases. The CDR3 spans 16 residues. Germline assignment: CDR1 MGHRA and CDR2 YSYEKL. For the CDR3, the DNA is TGCGCCAGCAGCCAAGAGGATAGCGGGCCCTACAATGAGCAGTTCTTC. This codes for CASSQEDSGPYNEQFF.

This chain connects TRBV6-5 to TRBJ1-4; no firm D call. With 2 bases removed from V and 3 bases from J, the gap between germline ends came to 4 bases. From germline, CDR1 is MNHEY and CDR2 SVGAGI. The CDR3 loop spans 13 amino acids. As DNA, the CDR3 is TGTGCCAGCAGTTACGGACCTAATGAAAAACTGTTTTTT. Translating gives CASSYGPNEKLFF.

This chain connects TRBV6-5 to TRBJ1-2; D ambiguous. CDR1 is MNHEY, CDR2 SVGAGI, per germline. V lost 0 bases and J lost 5, with 7 bases in between. The CDR3 loop spans 13 amino acids. The CDR3 DNA is TGTGCCAGCAGTTACTCAAGCTCTTATGGCTACACCTTC. Translating gives CASSYSSSYGYTF.

The chain is built from TRBV4-1 and TRBJ1-3; 7 nucleotides line up with TRBD1. The trim removed 0 bases at V and 2 bases at J, leaving 7 bases unmatched. Germline V lookup: CDR1 MGHRA, CDR2 YSYEKL. This CDR3 contains 17 residues. In DNA form, the CDR3 reads TGCGCCAGCAGCCAAGAAGTTGGGACAGTCCCTGGAAACACCATATATTTT. Translated: CASSQEVGTVPGNTIYF.

The chain uses TRBV9 and TRBJ1-1; tentative D call: TRBD1 (5 bases). This CDR3 contains 15 residues. The ends were cut back, 4 bases at V and 1 base at J, with 14 bases in the middle. The V gene's germline CDR1 is SGDLS and CDR2 YYNGEE. The CDR3 sequence is CASSSRTGPNTEAFF. Written as DNA, the CDR3 is TGTGCCAGCAGCTCACGAACGGGGCCGAACACTGAAGCTTTCTTT.

V and J are TRBV28 and TRBJ2-1; D is perhaps TRBD1 (6 bases). Per the germline V gene, CDR1 is MDHEN and CDR2 is SYDVKM. Trimming removed 2 bases from V and 1 base from J, with 9 bases in between. This CDR3 contains 15 residues. The CDR3 DNA reads TGTGCCAGCAGTTTAGGACAGTCTTCCTACAATGAGCAGTTCTTC. Residues: CASSLGQSSYNEQFF.

This sequence joins TRBV29-1 and TRBJ2-1; D might be TRBD1 (5 bases). Germline CDR1 reads SQVTM; CDR2 reads ANQGSEA. This CDR3 comprises 13 residues. Trimming took off 8 bases at V and 4 bases at J, with 15 bases between the two ends. The CDR3 spells CSMRPDSYNEQFF. CDR3 sequence (DNA): TGCAGCATGCGCCCCGACAGTTACAATGAGCAGTTCTTC.

V usage is TRBV5-6 and J usage is TRBJ1-2; D not resolved. The length of the CDR3 is 14 residues. V dropped 0 bases and J dropped 4 bases, with 10 bases sitting between them. The V gene's germline CDR1 is SGHDT and CDR2 YYEEEE. The CDR3 sequence: CASSLVLMSYGYTF. The DNA of the CDR3 is TGTGCCAGCAGCTTGGTGTTGATGAGCTATGGCTACACCTTC.

The chain couples TRBV6-6 to TRBJ1-1; 7 bases map to TRBD1. This CDR3 has 14 residues. Germline trimming cut 5 bases from V and 4 bases from J; bases unmatched to any gene: 7. Germline loops: CDR1 MNHNY, CDR2 SVGAGI (reference sequence). CDR3 protein: CASSPPGGITEAFF. In nucleotides, the CDR3 is TGTGCCAGCAGTCCCCCAGGGGGAATCACTGAAGCTTTCTTT.

The rearrangement joins TRBV27 to TRBJ1-2; possibly TRBD1 for D (6 bases). Per germline, CDR1 MNHEY and CDR2 SMNVEV (reference sequence). The CDR3 consists of 13 residues. The V and J ends lost 4 bases and 10 bases respectively, with 16 bases between them. CDR3 residues: CASSSLGGAVYTF. In nucleotides, the CDR3 is TGTGCCAGCAGTTCTCTTGGGGGGGCCGTCTACACCTTC.

The CDR3 is CASSRMGAVKNEEQYF. CDR3 coding DNA: TGCGCCAGCAGCCGCATGGGGGCCGTGAAAAATGAGGAGCAGTACTTC. J is TRBJ2-7 and V is TRBV4-1, with TRBD1 as a possible D gene (6 bases). Germline values: CDR1 MGHRA, CDR2 YSYEKL. This CDR3 is 16 amino acids long. V was clipped by 4 bases and J by 7 bases, with 23 bases between them.

The chain couples TRBV6-1 to TRBJ1-1, with D perhaps matching TRBD1 (5 bases). V was pared by 2 bases and J by 4 bases, with 11 bases between. The V gene's germline CDR1 is MNHNS and CDR2 SASEGT. The CDR3 is 14 residues long. CDR3: CASSEPGFGTEAFF. CDR3 nucleotide sequence: TGTGCCAGCAGTGAACCAGGGTTTGGCACTGAAGCTTTCTTT.

CDR3 in DNA: TGTGCCAGCAGGAGGGGAGGGGGCACTGAGAACACTGAAGCTTTCTTT. Amino acid sequence: CASRRGGGTENTEAFF. The V call is TRBV11-3, the J call TRBJ1-1, with 7 bases aligning to TRBD1. The junction had 11 bases not matched to a gene; V was cut back by 6 bases and J by 1 base. The length of the CDR3 is 16 residues. CDR1 SGHNT and CDR2 YENEEA come from the germline V gene.

The chain couples TRBV4-2 to TRBJ2-7; 10 positions match TRBD2. The CDR3 runs to 15 residues. V shed 5 bases and J 4 bases; nucleotides not matched to a gene: 8. Germline values: CDR1 LGHNA, CDR2 YNFKEQ. The CDR3 sequence is CASSYSGGTVYEQYF. In nucleotides, the CDR3 is TGTGCCAGCAGCTATAGCGGGGGGACCGTATACGAGCAGTACTTC.

CDR3 sequence reads: CASSELLGVTEAFF. The DNA for the CDR3 is TGTGCCAGCAGTGAACTCTTGGGGGTCACTGAAGCTTTCTTT. The rearrangement joins TRBV6-1 to TRBJ1-1; TRBD1 might be the D (5 bases). This CDR3 is 14 amino acids long. CDR1 and CDR2 from the germline V gene are MNHNS and SASEGT. Trimming cost V 2 bases and J 4 bases, with 11 bases left between them.

This clone has just one count. The CDR3 DNA is TGCGCCAGCAGCCCGGATGACTACGTAAACACCATATATTTT. It specifies CASSPDDYVNTIYF. The genes are TRBV5-1 and TRBJ1-3; D remains unclear. In germline, CDR1 is SGHRS, CDR2 YFSETQ. Trimming took off 4 bases at V and 6 bases at J, with 14 bases between the two ends. The CDR3 consists of 14 residues.

The chain is built from TRBV6-5 and TRBJ1-1; no definite D call. Trimming cost V 4 bases and J 0 bases, with 12 bases left between them. Germline values: CDR1 MNHEY, CDR2 SVGAGI. The CDR3 covers 15 residues. This CDR3 is CASSSITELNTEAFF. CDR3 sequence (DNA): TGTGCCAGCAGTTCCATTACAGAGCTGAACACTGAAGCTTTCTTT.

The rearrangement uses TRBV10-1 and TRBJ2-1; TRBD2 is a possible D gene (6 bases). Germline CDR1 and CDR2: WNHNN and SYGVQD (reference sequence). The ends were cut back, 2 bases at V and 4 bases at J, with 15 bases in the middle. The length of the CDR3 is 16 residues. CDR3 protein: CASSEAGGRSYNEQFF. CDR3 in DNA: TGCGCCAGCAGTGAGGCTGGAGGGAGGAGTTACAATGAGCAGTTCTTC.

The rearrangement joins TRBV18 to TRBJ2-3, with D unclear. Germline assignment: CDR1 KGHSH and CDR2 LQKENI. Deletions cut 2 bases from V and 1 base from J, with 10 bases between. The CDR3 length is 15 residues. CDR3 loop: CASSPGQPGTDTQYF. The CDR3 DNA reads as TGTGCCAGCTCACCAGGGCAGCCCGGCACAGATACGCAGTATTTT.

The V and J genes are TRBV2 and TRBJ1-1; D not resolved. The CDR3 is made up of 14 amino acids. CDR1 SNHLY and CDR2 FYNNEI come from the germline V gene. The germline V and J ends were trimmed by 6 bases and 0 bases, with 11 bases remaining between them. CDR3 DNA: TGTGCCAGCAGACTGGACGGAGTGAACACTGAAGCTTTCTTT. Translating gives CASRLDGVNTEAFF.